Below are 32 T cell receptor beta chains sequenced from a single sample in a study of vaccination effects on CD4 cells after COVID-19. Antigens for these TCRs are unknown. Sequencing was performed with immunoSEQ multiplex PCR; in TCRdb, only in-frame clones are kept and a portion is missing. The profile shows tens of thousands of clones, roughly two thirds of them singletons. The authors isolated CD4+ T cells after 10 days of culture. Specimen: CD4+ T cells from PBMCs cultured without peptide, collected before COVID-19 vaccination. These receptors originate from a human donor who received a COVID-19 vaccine.

V is TRBV11-2 and J is TRBJ2-1, with no clear D. This CDR3 comprises 12 residues. Trimming shortened V by 5 bases and J by 7 bases, and 9 bases separated the two germline ends. Germline V CDR1 and CDR2: SGHAT, FQNNGV. CDR3 nucleotide sequence: TGTGCCAGCAGCCGCAGCAGGAATGAGCAGTTCTTC. This codes for CASSRSRNEQFF.

The chain has TRBV7-8 and TRBJ2-7; D remains unclear. The germline CDR1 and CDR2 sequences are SGHVS and FQNEAQ. Trimming cost V 2 bases and J 5 bases, with 4 bases left between them. This CDR3 has 11 amino acids. DNA for the CDR3: TGTGCCAGCAGCTTACGGGACGAGCAGTACTTC. It specifies CASSLRDEQYF.

J is TRBJ2-2 and V is TRBV3-1 (or the pseudogene TRBV3-2); unclear D gene. V was cut by 1 base and J by 6 bases, with 9 bases left in between. The germline V gene has CDR1 LGHDT and CDR2 YNNKEL (reference sequence). The CDR3 sequence is 14 residues long. The CDR3, as DNA: TGTGCCAGCAGCCAAGTTCGGTACTCCGGGGAGCTGTTTTTT. Its protein product is CASSQVRYSGELFF.

The J gene is TRBJ1-2, the V gene TRBV19; 10 bases align to TRBD1. CDR3 length: 15 residues. Per the germline V gene, CDR1 is LNHDA and CDR2 is SQIVND (reference sequence). Trimming took 5 bases from V and 10 from J; bases not matched to a gene: 13. The CDR3 nucleotides are TGTGCCAGTAGTCCAACAGCCGGGACAGGGGATGACTACACCTTC. Protein product: CASSPTAGTGDDYTF.

The chain combines TRBV9 with TRBJ2-5, with D unresolved. The CDR3 consists of 19 residues. Between the trimmed V and J ends, which lost 0 bases and 1 base, there was a span of 22 bases. Germline assignment: CDR1 SGDLS and CDR2 YYNGEE. CDR3 amino acids: CASSVGPNNAVDRQETQYF. The CDR3 nucleotides are TGTGCCAGCAGCGTAGGGCCTAATAACGCCGTTGACCGCCAAGAGACCCAGTACTTC.

CDR3 protein: CASSAQGSGYTF. For the CDR3, the DNA is TGCGCCAGCAGCGCGCAGGGATCAGGCTACACCTTC. The rearrangement uses TRBV5-1 and TRBJ1-2, with D perhaps TRBD1 (5 bases). The CDR3 is 12 amino acids. Germline V gene data show CDR1 as SGHRS and CDR2 as YFSETQ. The V end lost 4 bases, the J end lost 8 bases, and 12 bases lay between the germline ends. Looking up the rest from reference TRBV5-1 and TRBJ1-2 gives the full variable domain: KAGVTQTPRYLIKTRGQQVTLSCSPISGHRSVSWYQQTPGQGLQFLFEYFSETQRNKGNFPGRFSGRQFSNSRSEMNVSTLELGDSALYLCASSAQGSGYTFGSGTRLTVV.

This chain links TRBV5-1 with TRBJ2-4, with a weak D call TRBD2 (5 bases). Germline V gives CDR1 SGHRS, CDR2 YFSETQ. The V end was cut by 3 bases, the J end by 8 bases, with 12 bases between. The CDR3 totals 13 residues. The CDR3 protein is CASSSPGLDIQYF. The DNA of the CDR3 is TGCGCCAGCAGCTCCCCGGGGTTGGACATTCAGTACTTC.

This chain connects TRBV6-5 to TRBJ1-1; possibly TRBD1 for D (5 bases). V lost 7 bases and J 0 bases, leaving 12 bases between the germline ends. Germline V lookup: CDR1 MNHEY, CDR2 SVGAGI. CDR3 size: 14 residues. CDR3 coding DNA: TGTGCCAGCAATTTAGACAGAGTGAACACTGAAGCTTTCTTT. Translation: CASNLDRVNTEAFF.

The chain couples TRBV2 to TRBJ1-4; 7 positions match TRBD1. V trimming: 6 bases; J trimming: 6 bases; junction bases outside the gene matches: 10. Germline CDR1 reads SNHLY; CDR2 reads FYNNEI. The CDR3 is made up of 15 amino acids. This CDR3 is CASSGRDRNHEKLFF. CDR3 bases: TGTGCCAGCAGCGGCCGGGACAGAAATCATGAAAAACTGTTTTTT.

This chain uses TRBV5-6 with TRBJ1-1, with 9 bases identical to TRBD1. The trim removed 4 bases at V and 10 bases at J, leaving 11 bases unmatched. Looked up from germline, CDR1 is SGHDT and CDR2 is YYEEEE. This CDR3 is built from 14 residues. DNA for the CDR3: TGTGCCAGCAGCGCGGGACAGGGTTTGGCGGTAGCTTTCTTT. It specifies CASSAGQGLAVAFF. Variable domain in full (rest from reference TRBV5-6 and TRBJ1-1): DAGVTQSPTHLIKTRGQQVTLRCSPKSGHDTVSWYQQALGQGPQFIFQYYEEEERQRGNFPDRFSGHQFPNYSSELNVNALLLGDSALYLCASSAGQGLAVAFFGQGTRLTVV.

This chain connects TRBV10-3 to TRBJ2-2; TRBD1 matches at 8 bases. This CDR3 has 16 amino acids. Germline CDR1 is ENHRY and CDR2 is SYGVKD. J lost 5 bases, V lost 6 bases, and 11 bases had no gene match. This CDR3 is CAISKSTGVMTGELFF. Here the CDR3 DNA reads TGTGCCATCAGCAAATCGACAGGGGTCATGACCGGGGAGCTGTTTTTT.

This clone was found once. The V gene is TRBV6-5, the J gene TRBJ2-7, with D uncertain. V lost 2 bases and J 5 bases, leaving 10 bases between the germline ends. CDR1 is MNHEY, CDR2 SVGAGI, per germline. The CDR3 loop spans 13 amino acids. Here the CDR3 reads CASSYSRQNEQYF. DNA for the CDR3: TGTGCCAGCAGTTACAGCCGACAAAACGAGCAGTACTTC.

The chain uses TRBV5-1 and TRBJ2-3; 9 positions agree with TRBD1. The CDR3 spans 15 residues. J was trimmed by 9 bases and V by 4 bases; bases with no gene match: 12. The germline V gene has CDR1 SGHRS and CDR2 YFSETQ. The CDR3 bases are TGCGCCAGCAGCCTTCATAGGACAGGGGAGGAGACGCAGTATTTT. Its translation is CASSLHRTGEETQYF.

This clone was seen just once. J is TRBJ1-4 and V is TRBV6-5; 7 positions match TRBD1. Germline V gene lookup returns CDR1 MNHEY and CDR2 SVGAGI. The CDR3 is 12 amino acids. Losses at the gene ends were 7 bases for V and 11 bases for J; bases not matched to a gene: 7. The CDR3 bases are TGTGCCAGCACGGACAGGCCGGGGAAACTGTTTTTT. Protein product: CASTDRPGKLFF.

This clone was seen a few times. The V gene is TRBV5-1, the J gene TRBJ2-7; 9 bases fit TRBD2. CDR3 length: 16 amino acids. Germline V gene data show CDR1 as SGHRS and CDR2 as YFSETQ. V lost 0 bases, J lost 5 bases, and 9 bases stayed unmatched. DNA for the CDR3: TGCGCCAGCAGCTTGGGCAATAGCGGGAGCGGCGACGAGCAGTACTTC. This gives the protein CASSLGNSGSGDEQYF.

J is TRBJ2-3 and V is TRBV25-1, with unresolved D. The CDR3 loop spans 13 amino acids. Trimming pared 4 bases from V and 2 bases from J, leaving 7 bases between. The germline gives CDR1 MGHDK, CDR2 SYGVNS. DNA of the CDR3: TGTGCCAGCAGTGGCTTCCCCACAGATACGCAGTATTTT. Translation gives CASSGFPTDTQYF. Filled out from reference TRBV25-1 and TRBJ2-3, the complete variable domain reads EADIYQTPRYLVIGTGKKITLECSQTMGHDKMYWYQQDPGMELHLIHYSYGVNSTEKGDLSSESTVSRIRTEHFPLTLESARPSHTSQYLCASSGFPTDTQYFGPGTRLTVL.

CDR3: CASSPQDSINSPLHF. Written as DNA, the CDR3 is TGTGCCAGCTCACCACAGGACAGTATTAATTCACCCCTCCACTTT. The chain carries TRBV18 and TRBJ1-6, with D possibly matching TRBD1 (6 bases). CDR1 is KGHSH and CDR2 is LQKENI in the germline V gene. The CDR3 spans 15 residues. Deletions cut 1 base from V and 6 bases from J, with 10 bases between.

V usage is TRBV2 and J usage is TRBJ2-3, with 7 bases fitting TRBD2. The germline V gene encodes CDR1 SNHLY and CDR2 FYNNEI. The CDR3 totals 15 residues. J was trimmed by 2 bases and V by 4 bases; bases with no gene match: 6. Here the CDR3 reads CASSVGRTYTDTQYF. CDR3 coding DNA: TGTGCCAGCAGTGTCGGGAGGACCTACACAGATACGCAGTATTTT.

This clone was counted once. The genes are TRBV19 and TRBJ2-7; D is unresolved. This CDR3 contains 15 residues. V was cut by 1 base and J by 0 bases, with 10 bases left in between. Germline values: CDR1 LNHDA, CDR2 SQIVND (reference sequence). The CDR3 DNA follows: TGTGCCAGTAGTATAGGCCTGTTCCGCTCCTACGAGCAGTACTTC. Translated: CASSIGLFRSYEQYF.

The V and J genes are TRBV7-2 and TRBJ1-4; the match to TRBD1 covers 9 bases. Trimming took 5 bases from V and 7 from J; bases not matched to a gene: 8. Germline-derived CDR1 and CDR2 are SGHTA and FQGNSA. CDR3 length: 15 residues. This CDR3 reads CASSMQQGAGEKLFF. The CDR3 nucleotides are TGTGCCAGCAGCATGCAACAGGGGGCGGGTGAAAAACTGTTTTTT.

The chain combines TRBV11-2 with TRBJ1-4; perhaps TRBD1 as D (5 bases). The ends were cut back, 2 bases at V and 7 bases at J, with 14 bases in the middle. The CDR3 has 15 amino acids. Germline V lookup: CDR1 SGHAT, CDR2 FQNNGV. CDR3 bases: TGTGCCAGCAGCTTACAGCCCGGGGGGGGTGAAAAACTGTTTTTT. It specifies CASSLQPGGGEKLFF.

CDR3 bases: TGTGCCAGCATCAGACTAGCGGGAGTTGACGAGCAGTACTTC. As protein: CASIRLAGVDEQYF. The rearrangement links TRBV6-5 to TRBJ2-7, with 12 bases lining up with TRBD2. With 7 bases clipped from V and 5 bases from J, the junction kept 6 bases outside the gene matches. Germline lookup yields CDR1 MNHEY and CDR2 SVGAGI. The CDR3 is 14 residues long.

The chain is built from TRBV24-1 and TRBJ2-3; 8 bases are a match to TRBD1. Trimming took 7 bases from V and 2 from J; bases not matched to a gene: 7. This CDR3 is 15 amino acids long. Germline CDR1 reads KGHDR; CDR2 reads SFDVKD. CDR3 loop: CATRIGTGPTDTQYF. The CDR3, as DNA: TGTGCCACCAGGATAGGGACAGGCCCCACAGATACGCAGTATTTT.

The V call is TRBV29-1, the J call TRBJ2-3, with 8 bases matching TRBD2. The CDR3 covers 18 residues. The V gene end was trimmed by 7 bases and the J gene end by 1 base; junction bases not matched to a gene: 19. CDR1 and CDR2 (germline): SQVTM, ANQGSEA. The CDR3 loop reads CSARPRGLVEYRTDTQYF. In DNA form, the CDR3 reads TGCAGCGCTCGACCGAGGGGACTAGTTGAATACCGCACAGATACGCAGTATTTT.

This CDR3 reads CASSPPAFVGTGLGYTF. The CDR3 DNA reads as TGTGCCAGCTCACCCCCTGCGTTTGTCGGGACAGGGCTTGGCTACACCTTC. The chain is built from TRBV18 and TRBJ1-2; 9 nucleotides agree with TRBD1. This CDR3 contains 17 residues. Germline V gene sequence: CDR1 KGHSH, CDR2 LQKENI. The V and J ends lost 3 bases and 7 bases, in that order; junction bases with no gene match: 15.

The chain is built from TRBV5-1 and TRBJ2-3, with D perhaps TRBD1 (6 bases). Germline V CDR1 and CDR2: SGHRS, YFSETQ. The CDR3 length is 16 residues. With 0 bases removed from V and 6 bases from J, the gap between germline ends came to 17 bases. DNA of the CDR3: TGCGCCAGCAGCTTGGCGGGGACAAGCCGGGCCGATACGCAGTATTTT. It specifies CASSLAGTSRADTQYF.

The rearrangement joins TRBV6-2 or TRBV6-3 to TRBJ2-2; D not resolved. Germline V CDR1 and CDR2: MNHEY, SVGEGT. CDR3 length equals 13 residues. The ends were cut back, 5 bases at V and 6 bases at J, with 10 bases in the middle. In DNA form, the CDR3 reads TGTGCCAGCAGTCAATCCACGTCCGGGGAGCTGTTTTTT. Translated, it gives CASSQSTSGELFF.

J is TRBJ1-1 and V is TRBV11-3, with D unresolved. V gave up 3 bases and J gave up 1 base, with 6 bases separating them. The CDR3 has 13 residues. Germline V gene data show CDR1 as SGHNT and CDR2 as YENEEA. This chain's CDR3 is CASSFSPNTEAFF. The CDR3 DNA is TGTGCCAGCAGCTTCTCTCCGAACACTGAAGCTTTCTTT. Complete variable domain (other parts from reference TRBV11-3 and TRBJ1-1): EAGVVQSPRYKIIEKKQPVAFWCNPISGHNTLYWYLQNLGQGPELLIRYENEEAVDDSQLPKDRFSAERLKGVDSTLKIQPAELGDSAVYLCASSFSPNTEAFFGQGTRLTVV.

The chain carries TRBV27 and TRBJ1-6; D might be TRBD1 (6 bases). Germline V lookup: CDR1 MNHEY, CDR2 SMNVEV (reference sequence). Trimming shortened V by 3 bases and J by 6 bases, and 18 bases separated the two germline ends. CDR3 size: 17 residues. The CDR3 coding sequence is TGTGCCAGCAGTTTTTATGCAGGGGCGTTTCGTAATTCACCCCTCCACTTT. Translated, it gives CASSFYAGAFRNSPLHF.

The genes are TRBV11-1 and TRBJ2-5, with D tentatively TRBD1 (6 bases). The CDR3 consists of 13 residues. V dropped 1 base and J dropped 6 bases, with 9 bases sitting between them. The V gene's germline CDR1 is SGHAT and CDR2 FQDESV (reference sequence). In DNA form, the CDR3 reads TGTGCCAGCAGCTTAGAACAGGGTCAGACCCAGTACTTC. It specifies CASSLEQGQTQYF.

The gene calls are TRBV6-6 and TRBJ2-3, with TRBD1 matching 9 bases. The CDR3 sequence is 14 residues long. V trimming: 2 bases; J trimming: 3 bases; junction bases outside the gene matches: 0. In germline, CDR1 is MNHNY, CDR2 SVGAGI (reference sequence). CDR3 residues: CASSYGQGTDTQYF. CDR3 sequence (DNA): TGTGCCAGCAGTTACGGACAGGGGACAGATACGCAGTATTTT.

This chain uses TRBV19 with TRBJ2-5; 7 bases fit TRBD1. The V segment lost 4 bases and the J segment 0 bases; nucleotides outside the gene matches: 11. The germline gives CDR1 LNHDA, CDR2 SQIVND (reference sequence). The length of the CDR3 is 17 residues. This CDR3 reads CASSNPGTAGYQETQYF. DNA for the CDR3: TGTGCCAGTAGTAACCCCGGGACAGCTGGGTACCAAGAGACCCAGTACTTC.